This T cell receptor (beta chain) appears in the sequencing data of a study of T cells in localized non-small cell lung cancer. The study's findings and limits: Higher T cell density in the blood was associated with longer overall survival, whereas higher adjacent-lung clonality associated with shorter survival.

Some clones are missing from TCRdb's copy, which holds only in-frame ones; the method was immunoSEQ multiplex PCR. This table holds around 9,000 clones, about 44% found once. This clone has just a few counts. As yet, its antigen is unknown. The germline V gene encodes CDR1 WSHSY and CDR2 SAAADI. The CDR3 loop spans 14 amino acids. The ends lost 5 bases at V and 5 bases at J; junction bases unmatched: 7. The rearrangement links TRBV10-2 to TRBJ2-3; 7 positions match TRBD1. The TCR comes from a woman aged 40 to 75 with stage I lung adenocarcinoma. This sample comprised lymph node tissue, obtained before any cancer treatment. The CDR3 DNA reads TGCGCCAGCAGTTTACAGGGGTTTGGAGATACGCAGTATTTT. It yields the protein CASSLQGFGDTQYF.